This T cell receptor (beta chain) is from a study of identifying expanded T cells in peripheral blood. Overall study results and limits: Over around two and four weeks, about 16.4 and 19 clones changed, versus roughly 1.1 between replicates.

TCRdb's copy holds only in-frame clones and misses some; the assay was immunoSEQ multiplex PCR. The sample has around 100,000 clones; 80% to 90% are singletons. Details on this clone: The antigen is unknown.

The TCR originated in a person aged 18-70 years in good health. Sequencing was carried out using blood.

The CDR3 DNA reads as TGTGCCAGCTCACACGGGTCCGGCAATCAGCCCCAGCATTTT. It yields the protein CASSHGSGNQPQHF. The chain uses TRBV18 and TRBJ1-5; D gene uncertain. The CDR3 is 14 residues long. CDR1 and CDR2 from the germline V gene are KGHSH and LQKENI. The germline V and J ends were trimmed by 4 bases and 2 bases, with 9 bases remaining between them.